The subject of this entry is one TCR beta chain. Which antigen it targets is not known. No base quality values were provided; no much bigger clone lies one nucleotide off. CDR3 length: 13 amino acids, cysteine to phenylalanine. Just CDR3 DNA is preserved here, 39 bases in frame from base 1. V is reduced by 7 bases and J by 3 bases, leaving a spacing of 13 bases between them. The germline V gene yields SNHLY for CDR1 and FYNNEI for CDR2. To prepare the library, PCR was applied. TCR sequencing of DNA from cultured CD4+ T cells used the Oncomine TCR Beta short-read assay at the Johns Hopkins FTIC core. The QIAamp micro DNA kit was used to extract genomic DNA from the cultured CD4+ T cells. Oncomine TCR Beta libraries from cultured CD4+ T cells were pooled with unique dual indexes and sequenced on an Illumina iSeq 100. In the original analysis: Non-productive sequences were removed, and CDR3s not starting with C, not ending with F or W, or shorter than 7 amino acids were discarded. Antigen-specific clonotypes were identified using the MANAFEST web application through comparison of peptide-stimulated wells with reference and other culture wells. Positive clones required FDR below 0.05, an odds ratio above 5, and productive frequency above 0.1% in at least two of three replicate wells. Cross-reactive clonotypes were defined as significantly expanded in both SARS-CoV-2 spike wells and at least one common cold coronavirus spike condition. CDR3 homology was assessed with Levenshtein distances (stringdist) and unrooted phylogenetic trees (ape) in R version 3.6.1. TCRdb redid the processing of the public reads, applying fastp at Q25 and MiXCR, and retained in-frame beta chains. Every distinct CDR3 protein forms one entry, paired with its most common genes and DNA. TCRdb's processing, not the authors' own work, is the source of the V and J calls. Within this sample are about 16,000 distinct CDR3 sequences, with about 63% of them counted one time only. The ten largest make up more than 10% of the sample.

The intended sense of this specimen's treatment or condition label: roughly ten-day PBMC culture with coronavirus spike peptide pools or control peptides (ViraFEST assay). The study used the ViraFEST assay, which expanded antigen-specific T cells with peptide pools and then identified expanded clonotypes by TCR sequencing. The positive SARS-CoV-2 PCR tests of the convalescent patients were dated from March to December 2020, before the Alpha, Beta and Delta variants emerged in the United States. More than 1.5 million PBMCs per well were cultured in IMDM with approximately 5% human AB serum and 8 to 10 IU/ml IL-2, plus 10 ug/ml peptide pools. Half of the culture medium was replaced with fresh IL-2-containing medium on days 3 and 7. After around 11 days of culture, CD4+ T cells were isolated by negative selection using the EasySep CD4+ T cell isolation kit. Ficoll-Paque Plus gradient centrifugation was used to isolate PBMCs from whole blood, and the isolated PBMCs were then either used fresh or cryopreserved at -140C. Each culture condition was generally run in triplicate wells.

This entry comes from a study of vaccination and CD4 T cells after COVID-19 (dated by TCRdb to between 2021 and 2024). Broadly, across the study: SARS-CoV-2 positivity had been established in the convalescent patients by nasal swab PCR, and mild disease was recorded in several of these patients and severe disease in one. Two doses of either the Pfizer-BioNTech BNT162b2 vaccine (n=8) or the Moderna mRNA-1273 vaccine (n=2) were administered to participants. Post-COVID blood samples were collected from convalescent patients a median of approximately 93 days after diagnosis, with a range of roughly 30 to 161 days. Post-vaccine blood samples were obtained a median of about 77 days after the second vaccine dose, with a range of about 13 to 250 days. Control cultures used a CEFX viral epitope pool as positive control, an HIV-1 Nef peptide pool as negative control, or no peptide. Overlapping spike peptide pools from SARS-CoV-2 and from the common cold coronaviruses HCoV-NL63, HCoV-OC43 and HCoV-229E were used as culture stimuli. The spike-specific CD4+ TCR repertoire was compared before and after mRNA vaccination in about nine COVID-19 convalescent patients and a handful of infection-naive healthy vaccine recipients. In the convalescent cohort there were six males and four females, among whom were two Hispanic individuals, seven Caucasians, two Asians and one multiracial person. Broader findings and caveats from the paper: Among the post-vaccine SARS-CoV-2-reactive clones in convalescent patients, a median around 90% showed up only after vaccination, which suggests vaccine-specific priming. The number of convalescent patients in the study was relatively small, and the study did not examine early timepoints following natural infection. The median number of SARS-CoV-2-reactive clonotypes rose from under 25 after infection to roughly 38 after vaccination, but the change was not significant. Of the vaccine-specific clones in convalescent patients, 304 of 307, or nearly all, reacted only to SARS-CoV-2 spike and did not cross-react with common cold coronaviruses.

The specimen was CD4+ T cells from blood, cultured in vitro. The TCR comes from a human donor who had recovered from COVID-19. The chain is made from TRBV2 and TRBJ2-7; the D region possibly corresponds to TRBD1 (5 bases align). The CDR3 sequence is CASMGRDGYEQYF. Read as DNA, the sequence is TGTGCCAGCATGGGGCGCGACGGCTACGAGCAGTACTTC. Outside the CDR3, residues come from the reference TRBV2 and TRBJ2-7 proteins, so the full variable domain is: EPEVTQTPSHQVTQMGQEVILRCVPISNHLYFYWYRQILGQKVEFLVSFYNNEISEKSEIFDDQFSVERPDGSNFTLKIRSTKLEDSAMYFCASMGRDGYEQYFGPGTRLTVT.